Below, 19 T cell receptor beta chains from the same sample are listed, as sequenced in a study of cytomegalovirus exposure and HLA in healthy donors. Amplification used 60 Vbeta primers and 13 Jbeta primers. Libraries were prepared by immunoSEQ multiplex PCR; TCRdb keeps only in-frame clonotypes and omits some of them. The sample lists over 200,000 clones; roughly 82% were seen once. The material sequenced was PBMCs. The receptors were gathered from a man in his forties or fifties in good health and CMV-seropositive.

The rearrangement uses TRBV30 and TRBJ2-7; 7 bases are shared with TRBD2. V lost 0 bases to trimming and J lost 2 bases; unmatched junction nucleotides: 4. This CDR3 comprises 14 residues. From germline, CDR1 is GTSNPN and CDR2 SVGIG (reference sequence). CDR3: CAWSVGGKAYEQYF. In nucleotides, the CDR3 is TGTGCCTGGAGTGTGGGAGGGAAAGCCTACGAGCAGTACTTC.

The chain joins TRBV27 to TRBJ2-5; D unresolved. The CDR3 has 13 residues. Per the germline V gene, CDR1 is MNHEY and CDR2 is SMNVEV (reference sequence). Between the trimmed V and J ends, which lost 4 bases and 2 bases, there was a span of 8 bases. The CDR3 DNA sequence: TGTGCCAGCAGTTCCAGGCTTCAAGAGACCCAGTACTTC. Translated, it gives CASSSRLQETQYF.

V is TRBV9 and J is TRBJ1-1; 7 nucleotides agree with TRBD1. Per germline, CDR1 SGDLS and CDR2 YYNGEE. The V segment lost 3 bases and the J segment 10 bases; nucleotides outside the gene matches: 6. The CDR3 is 12 residues long. CDR3 in DNA: TGTGCCAGCAGCGGACAGGGACGCGGAGCTTTCTTT. It encodes CASSGQGRGAFF.

V is TRBV14 and J is TRBJ1-2; D call uncertain. Per the germline V gene, CDR1 is SGHDN and CDR2 is FVKESK. V shed 0 bases and J shed 5 bases, with 10 bases lying between them. This CDR3 has 14 amino acids. CDR3: CASSQDLYLYGYTF. The CDR3 bases are TGTGCCAGCAGCCAAGATCTTTATCTTTATGGCTACACCTTC.

This clone was recorded only once. The rearrangement links TRBV9 to TRBJ2-3; 11 nucleotides align to TRBD2. V lost 4 bases, J lost 2 bases, and 6 bases stayed unmatched. CDR3 size: 16 residues. Per germline, CDR1 SGDLS and CDR2 YYNGEE. The CDR3 region is CASSLASGRFTDTQYF. In DNA, the CDR3 is TGTGCCAGCAGCTTGGCTAGCGGGAGGTTCACAGATACGCAGTATTTT. Filled out from reference TRBV9 and TRBJ2-3, the complete variable domain reads DSGVTQTPKHLITATGQRVTLRCSPRSGDLSVYWYQQSLDQGLQFLIQYYNGEERAKGNILERFSAQQFPDLHSELNLSSLELGDSALYFCASSLASGRFTDTQYFGPGTRLTVL.

V gene TRBV6-6 combines with J gene TRBJ2-2; 10 bases line up with TRBD2. V shed 5 bases and J 4 bases; nucleotides not matched to a gene: 7. This CDR3 contains 16 residues. Germline CDR1 and CDR2: MNHNY and SVGAGI (reference sequence). This CDR3 reads CASSRTSGGGTGELFF. The CDR3 bases are TGTGCCAGCAGTCGGACTAGCGGTGGTGGCACCGGGGAGCTGTTTTTT.

This chain connects TRBV7-2 to TRBJ2-5; TRBD1 aligns across 7 bases. Trimming at V came to 6 bases and at J to 2 bases, leaving 3 bases not matched to a gene. There are 13 residues in the CDR3. Germline lookup yields CDR1 SGHTA and CDR2 FQGNSA. The CDR3 DNA follows: TGTGCCAGCAGAGGGACAGTACAAGAGACCCAGTACTTC. Its protein is CASRGTVQETQYF.

This clone was recorded only once. V usage is TRBV13 and J usage is TRBJ2-7; D gene unclear. V was pared by 3 bases and J by 7 bases, with 10 bases between. There are 12 residues in the CDR3. Germline CDR1 is PRHDT and CDR2 is FYEKMQ (reference sequence). CDR3 in amino acids: CASSLTYGEQYV. The CDR3, as DNA: TGTGCCAGCAGCTTGACATACGGGGAGCAGTACGTC.

V is TRBV19 and J is TRBJ1-5; 7 bases are shared with TRBD1. CDR1 and CDR2 (germline): LNHDA, SQIVND (reference sequence). CDR3 length: 13 residues. Germline trimming cut 7 bases from V and 5 bases from J; bases unmatched to any gene: 5. The CDR3 nucleotides read TGTGCCAGTATAGACAGGGACTATCAGCCCCAGCATTTT. This encodes CASIDRDYQPQHF.

This clone has only a few counts. The rearrangement joins TRBV28 to TRBJ2-7; D assignment may be TRBD1 or TRBD2 (5 bases each). Trimming pared 6 bases from V and 2 bases from J, leaving 5 bases between. This CDR3 is 11 amino acids long. Germline loops: CDR1 MDHEN, CDR2 SYDVKM. CDR3 DNA: TGTGCCAGCAGGGGGGCCTACGAGCAGTACGTC. Translation gives CASRGAYEQYV.

V and J are TRBV30 and TRBJ2-7, with D possibly matching TRBD1 (5 bases). The end of the DNA aligns better with TRBJ2-5, so the J call may be wrong. Germline V lookup: CDR1 GTSNPN, CDR2 SVGIG (reference sequence). CDR3 length: 13 amino acids. This chain's CDR3 is CAWRKRGEQTQYF. CDR3 DNA: TGTGCCTGGAGGAAAAGGGGTGAACAGACCCAGTACTTC.

The chain couples TRBV7-8 to TRBJ1-2; TRBD1 aligns across 7 bases. The CDR3 extends over 15 amino acids. CDR1 and CDR2 from the germline V gene are SGHVS and FQNEAQ. J gave up 2 bases and V 5 bases, and 8 bases lay outside the gene matches. The CDR3 DNA is TGTGCCAGCAGCCCGACTACAGGGGACAACTATGGCTACACCTTC. It is translated as CASSPTTGDNYGYTF.

In its sample, this clone was seen a few times. This sequence joins TRBV18 and TRBJ1-1; D uncertain. CDR1 is KGHSH and CDR2 is LQKENI in the germline V gene. The CDR3 length is 11 residues. V gave up 5 bases and J gave up 2 bases, with 3 bases separating them. The CDR3 DNA follows: TGTGCCAGCTCATCTAACACTGAAGCTTTCTTT. Amino acids: CASSSNTEAFF. The whole variable domain, filled in from reference TRBV18 and TRBJ1-1, reads NAGVMQNPRHLVRRRGQEARLRCSPMKGHSHVYWYRQLPEEGLKFMVYLQKENIIDESGMPKERFSAEFPKEGPSILRIQQVVRGDSAAYFCASSSNTEAFFGQGTRLTVV.

V gene TRBV19 combines with J gene TRBJ2-7; TRBD2 aligns across 8 bases. The CDR3 length is 14 residues. The germline CDR1 and CDR2 sequences are LNHDA and SQIVND (reference sequence). The ends lost 4 bases at V and 6 bases at J; junction bases unmatched: 8. Here the CDR3 reads CASSTGRGGFEQYF. CDR3 bases: TGTGCCAGTAGTACTGGACGGGGGGGGTTCGAGCAGTACTTC.

The V gene is TRBV9, the J gene TRBJ1-1, with TRBD1 identical over 10 bases. The CDR3 is 16 amino acids. Germline V gives CDR1 SGDLS, CDR2 YYNGEE. The junction had 5 bases not matched to a gene; V was cut back by 0 bases and J by 3 bases. In DNA form, the CDR3 reads TGTGCCAGCAGCGTAGTCGGGGGACAGGGGTACACTGAAGCTTTCTTT. Protein sequence: CASSVVGGQGYTEAFF. The entire variable domain, with the rest obtained from reference TRBV9 and TRBJ1-1, is as follows: DSGVTQTPKHLITATGQRVTLRCSPRSGDLSVYWYQQSLDQGLQFLIQYYNGEERAKGNILERFSAQQFPDLHSELNLSSLELGDSALYFCASSVVGGQGYTEAFFGQGTRLTVV.

The chain carries TRBV4-1 and TRBJ2-1, with 12 bases identical to TRBD2. The V and J ends lost 1 base and 9 bases, in that order; junction bases with no gene match: 4. The CDR3 is 15 residues long. The germline gives CDR1 MGHRA, CDR2 YSYEKL. The CDR3 spells CASSQGLAGVGEQFF. CDR3 bases: TGCGCCAGCAGCCAAGGACTAGCGGGAGTGGGTGAGCAGTTCTTC.

V gene TRBV4-1 combines with J gene TRBJ1-1; D remains ambiguous. The CDR3 loop spans 16 amino acids. V was shortened by 0 bases and J by 5 bases, with 16 bases between the two germline ends. CDR1 MGHRA and CDR2 YSYEKL come from the germline V gene. The CDR3 here is CASSQDPGEGETEAFF. The CDR3 coding sequence is TGCGCCAGCAGCCAAGATCCGGGAGAGGGAGAGACTGAAGCTTTCTTT.

The rearrangement uses TRBV7-9 and TRBJ2-5, with a tentative D call TRBD1 (6 bases). V lost 6 bases and J 1 base, leaving 18 bases between the germline ends. The CDR3 loop spans 16 amino acids. Germline V gives CDR1 SEHNR, CDR2 FQNEAQ (reference sequence). The CDR3 DNA sequence: TGTGCCAGCAGTCGTAATACACAGGGAGCCCAAGAGACCCAGTACTTC. Its translation is CASSRNTQGAQETQYF.

V is TRBV9 and J is TRBJ2-5, with D maybe TRBD2 (6 bases). This CDR3 contains 15 residues. Trimming removed 4 bases at V and 5 bases at J, with 18 bases between. Looked up from germline, CDR1 is SGDLS and CDR2 is YYNGEE. The CDR3 sequence: CASSLGLEMGETQYF. The DNA of the CDR3 is TGTGCCAGCAGCTTGGGACTCGAAATGGGGGAGACCCAGTACTTC.